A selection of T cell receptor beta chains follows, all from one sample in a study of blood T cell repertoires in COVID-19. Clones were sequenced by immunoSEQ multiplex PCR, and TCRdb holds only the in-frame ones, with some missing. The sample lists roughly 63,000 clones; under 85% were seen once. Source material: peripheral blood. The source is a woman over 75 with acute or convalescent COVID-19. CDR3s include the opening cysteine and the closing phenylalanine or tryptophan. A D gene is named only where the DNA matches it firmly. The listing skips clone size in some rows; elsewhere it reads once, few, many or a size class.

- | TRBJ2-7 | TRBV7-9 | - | TGTGCCAGCAGCTCGGGTTCTTTCTACGAGCAGTACTTC | CASSSGSFYEQYF
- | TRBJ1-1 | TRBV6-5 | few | TGTGCCAGCGAGAAGCAGGGTGGGGCCACTGAAGCTTTCTTT | CASEKQGGATEAFF
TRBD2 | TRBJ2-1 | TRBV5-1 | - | TGCGCCAGCAGCGGGGGACTAGCGGGAATGGGTGAGCAGTTCTTC | CASSGGLAGMGEQFF
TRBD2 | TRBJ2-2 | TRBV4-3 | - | TGCGCCAGCAGCCATTATTTACCGGGACTAGCGGAGAACACCGGGGAGCTGTTTTTT | CASSHYLPGLAENTGELFF
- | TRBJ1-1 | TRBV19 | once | TGTGCCAGTAAGCCAGGGCTTTATGGTGAAGCTTTCTTT | CASKPGLYGEAFF
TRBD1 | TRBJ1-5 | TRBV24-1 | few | TGTGCCACCAGTGATACCTCTGGGACAGGGAATCAGCCCCAGCATTTT | CATSDTSGTGNQPQHF
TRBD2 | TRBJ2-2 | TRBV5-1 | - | TGCGCCAGCAGCTTGATCGCGGGAGGCGGGGAGCTGTTTTTT | CASSLIAGGGELFF
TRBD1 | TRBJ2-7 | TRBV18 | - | TGTGCCAGCTCACCTTACGGGGGACAGGGCTCCTACGAGCAGTACTTC | CASSPYGGQGSYEQYF
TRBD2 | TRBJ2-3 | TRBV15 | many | TGTGCCACCAGCAGAGATACTAGCGGATACACAGATACGCAGTATTTT | CATSRDTSGYTDTQYF
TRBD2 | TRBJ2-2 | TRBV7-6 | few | TGTGCCAGCAGCTTAGGCGCGGGAGGTTACACCGGGGAGCTGTTTTTT | CASSLGAGGYTGELFF
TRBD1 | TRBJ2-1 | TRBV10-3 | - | TGTGCCATCAGTGGCTCGGACAGGGGGAGGAATGAGCAGTTCTTC | CAISGSDRGRNEQFF
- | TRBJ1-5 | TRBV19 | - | TGTGCCAGTACGAGGACAGTTTATAGCAATCAGCCCCAGCATTTT | CASTRTVYSNQPQHF
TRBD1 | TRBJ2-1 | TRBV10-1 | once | TGCGCCAGCAATACCGTGGACAGGGTCTACAATGAGCAGTTCTTC | CASNTVDRVYNEQFF
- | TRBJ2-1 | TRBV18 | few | TGTGCCAGCTCGCCAGGCCGGGTAGACAATGAGCAGTTCTTC | CASSPGRVDNEQFF
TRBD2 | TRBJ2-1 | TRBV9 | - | TGTGCCAGCAGCGTAGAGCGGGAGTGGGGCAATGAGCAGTTCTTC | CASSVEREWGNEQFF
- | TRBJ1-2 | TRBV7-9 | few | TGTGCCAGCAGCCCAAGACTCGGACAAGGGATTAACTATGGCTACACCTTC | CASSPRLGQGINYGYTF
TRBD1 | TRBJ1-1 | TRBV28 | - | TGTGCCAGCAGTCCTCCAGGGGGCGGACGGCCGAACACTGAAGCTTTCTTT | CASSPPGGGRPNTEAFF
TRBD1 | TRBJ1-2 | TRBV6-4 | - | TGTGCCAGCAGTGTCGCCGGGACAGGGTATGGCTACACCTTC | CASSVAGTGYGYTF
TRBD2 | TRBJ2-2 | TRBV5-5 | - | TGTGCCAGCAGCCTTATACTAGCGGAACACACCGGGGAGCTGTTTTTT | CASSLILAEHTGELFF
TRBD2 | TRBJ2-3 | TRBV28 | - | TGTGCCAGCAGTAGGGGACTAGCGGGAAGAACAGATACGCAGTATTTT | CASSRGLAGRTDTQYF
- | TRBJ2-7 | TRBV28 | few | TGTGCCAGCAGGATATCTGGCGGGGTATACTCCTACGAGCAGTACTTC | CASRISGGVYSYEQYF
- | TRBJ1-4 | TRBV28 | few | TGTGCCAGCAGTTGGGGCGGCGGTAACAATGAAAAACTGTTTTTT | CASSWGGGNNEKLFF
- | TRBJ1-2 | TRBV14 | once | TGTGCCAGCAGCCAAGATCTCTCAGGGTTCGGCGGCTACACCTTC | CASSQDLSGFGGYTF
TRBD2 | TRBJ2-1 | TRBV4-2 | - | TGTGCCAGCAGCCAGCGGACTAGCGGGAGGGAAGGCAATGAGCAGTTCTTC | CASSQRTSGREGNEQFF
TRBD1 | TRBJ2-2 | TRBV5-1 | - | TGCGCCAGCAGCTTCGGGACAGGGGGATGGAGCACCGGGGAGCTGTTTTTT | CASSFGTGGWSTGELFF
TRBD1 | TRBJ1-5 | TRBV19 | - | TGTGCCAGTAGTAACGACGGACAGGGTTTAGGTCAGCCCCAGCATTTT | CASSNDGQGLGQPQHF
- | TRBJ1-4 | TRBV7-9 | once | TGTGCCAGCAGCCCCTCGGCGACCGCCGGCGGGGTGTTTTTT | CASSPSATAGGVFF
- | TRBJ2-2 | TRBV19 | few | TGTGCCAGTAGTATAGATAGTAGGTTCAGGGGTCGGGAGCTGTTTTTT | CASSIDSRFRGRELFF
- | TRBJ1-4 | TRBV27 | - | TGTGCCAGCAGAAAATGGACAGTTCGTAATAATGAAAAACTGTTTTTT | CASRKWTVRNNEKLFF
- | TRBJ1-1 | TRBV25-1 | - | TGTGCCAGCCGCTCACAGATCCCGAACACTGAAGCTTTCTTT | CASRSQIPNTEAFF
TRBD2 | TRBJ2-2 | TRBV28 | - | TGTGCCAGCAGCTCCGGACTAGCGGGTGCCTATGGCGGGGAGCTGTTTTTT | CASSSGLAGAYGGELFF
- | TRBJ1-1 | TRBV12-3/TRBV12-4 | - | TGTGCCAGCAGTTTGACCAGGGACACTGAAGCTTTCTTT | CASSLTRDTEAFF
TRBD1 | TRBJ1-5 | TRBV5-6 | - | TGTGCCAGCAGCTTGGCGACAGGGCGCAATCAGCCCCAGCATTTT | CASSLATGRNQPQHF
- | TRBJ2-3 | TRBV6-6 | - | TGTGCCAGCACCCCCTTCCGGGGGGCGCAAGATACGCAGTATTTT | CASTPFRGAQDTQYF
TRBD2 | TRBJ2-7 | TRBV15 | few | TGTGCCACCAGCGCGGAAGGACTAGCGGGAGCCGAGCAGTACTTC | CATSAEGLAGAEQYF
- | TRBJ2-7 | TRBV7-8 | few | TGTGCCAGCAGCTTTTTCGGGGATACGTACGAGCAGTACTTC | CASSFFGDTYEQYF
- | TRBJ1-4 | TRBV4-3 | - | TGCGCCAGCAGCCAAGGGGCTAGAGGGTCTAATGAAAAACTGTTTTTT | CASSQGARGSNEKLFF
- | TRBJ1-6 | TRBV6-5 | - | TGTGCCAGCAGTTACTCGTGGGGCGGCGTTTCACCCCTCCACTTT | CASSYSWGGVSPLHF
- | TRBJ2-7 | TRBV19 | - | TGTGCCAGTTCCCCACGACAGGTGCAATTTGGGGAGCAGTACTTC | CASSPRQVQFGEQYF
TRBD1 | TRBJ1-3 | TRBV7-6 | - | TGTGCCAGCAGCCCGCGGACAGGGGGAGCAAACTTTGGAAACACCATATATTTT | CASSPRTGGANFGNTIYF
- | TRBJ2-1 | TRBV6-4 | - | TGTGCCAGCAGTCCAGGTGAGGACACAAGATACAATGAGCAGTTCTTC | CASSPGEDTRYNEQFF
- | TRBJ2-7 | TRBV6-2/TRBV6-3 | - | TGTGCCAGCAGCCTACTAGCTTACGAGCAGTACTTC | CASSLLAYEQYF
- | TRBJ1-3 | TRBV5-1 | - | TGCGCCAGCAGCTCTCAGGGTGAAGGTGCTGGAAACACCATATATTTT | CASSSQGEGAGNTIYF
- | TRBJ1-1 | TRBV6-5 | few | TGTGCCACATCAGGGGTCCAGAACACTGAAGCTTTCTTT | CATSGVQNTEAFF
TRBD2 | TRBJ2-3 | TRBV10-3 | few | TGTGCCATCAGCACTAGCGAGAGCACAGATACGCAGTATTTT | CAISTSESTDTQYF
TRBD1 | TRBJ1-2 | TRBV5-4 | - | TGTGCCAGCAGCCTAGGGACAGGGGGCGCTTACGCTGGCTACACCTTC | CASSLGTGGAYAGYTF
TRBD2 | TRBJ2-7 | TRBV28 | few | TGTGCCAGCAACAACCCCACTAGCGTTACCTACGAGCAGTACTTC | CASNNPTSVTYEQYF
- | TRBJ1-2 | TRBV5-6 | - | TGTGCCAGCAGCCCCGACAGGTCTGGCTACACCTTC | CASSPDRSGYTF
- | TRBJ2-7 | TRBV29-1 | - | TGCAGCGTTCGGACGGGAACTTACGAGCAGTACTTC | CSVRTGTYEQYF
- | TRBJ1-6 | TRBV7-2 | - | TGTGCCAGCAGCTTAGGTGCCCTGTCGGGATATAATTCACCCCTCCACTTT | CASSLGALSGYNSPLHF
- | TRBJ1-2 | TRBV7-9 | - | TGTGCCAGCAGCTCTGGGGCAGGGGCAACCGAAAATGGCTACACCTTC | CASSSGAGATENGYTF
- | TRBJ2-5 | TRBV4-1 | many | TGCGCCAGCAGCCAGCTTGAACTAGGACGTCGGGAGACCCAGTACTTC | CASSQLELGRRETQYF
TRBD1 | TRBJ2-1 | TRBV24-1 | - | TGTGCCACCAGAGCGACAGGGGGCAAAATGGCTACAAATGAGCAGTTCTTC | CATRATGGKMATNEQFF
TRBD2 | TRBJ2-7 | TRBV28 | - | TGTGCCAGCCAAGTAGTCGGACTAGCGGGAGCCATCTCCTACGAGCAGTACTTC | CASQVVGLAGAISYEQYF